This TCR beta chain is from a study of blood T cell repertoires in COVID-19. Study background: Sample material is recorded as cDNA or gDNA derived from T cells, B-cell-depleted T cells, or PBMCs.

Clones were read by immunoSEQ multiplex PCR, and TCRdb kept only the in-frame ones, dropping some. The sample holds some 130,000 clones, approximately 86% seen once. CDR1 and CDR2 (germline): LNHDA, SQIVND (reference sequence). The J segment lost 1 base and the V segment lost 3 bases, leaving 5 bases of the junction unmatched. The CDR3 consists of 15 residues. The sequence derives from a woman in her 70s with COVID-19, enrolled during active disease. This rearrangement joins TRBV19 to TRBJ2-7; 8 bases map to TRBD1. The sample consisted of peripheral blood. CDR3 nucleotides: TGTGCCAGTAGTATCAGGGGGCAGGTGTCCTACGAGCAGTACTTC. Amino acid sequence: CASSIRGQVSYEQYF.